This TCR beta chain was recorded in a study of control samples from healthy donors and cancer patients. The CDR3 is made up of 17 amino acids. Trimming pared 6 bases from V and 5 bases from J, leaving 25 bases between. Germline V gives CDR1 LGHDT, CDR2 YNNKEL (reference sequence). Profiled with immunoSEQ multiplex PCR; TCRdb holds only in-frame clones, not every one. Recorded for this sample: approximately 190,000 clones. Specimen: blood. The source is a woman younger than 45 in good health. The chain recombines TRBV3-1 (or the pseudogene TRBV3-2) with TRBJ1-2; TRBD1 is a possible D gene (6 bases). The CDR3 spells CASRDRSAITPAYGYTF. The CDR3 nucleotides are TGTGCCAGCAGAGACAGGTCCGCCATCACCCCAGCGTATGGCTACACCTTC.